This is a list of T cell receptor beta chains from one sample in a study of CD8 T cells in ankylosing spondylitis. TCRdb re-analysed the 5' RACE reads in MiXCR, keeping a single row per CDR3 protein. The sample includes about 130,000 distinct CDR3 sequences, 6% to 8% of them seen just once. Sequencing used blood, either unsorted or a sorted T cell fraction (not recorded which). The receptors were sampled from a female donor with ankylosing spondylitis or in good health (not recorded which). Each CDR3 is given with its conserved first and last residue. The order of the fields is J gene, D gene, clone size, V gene, CDR3 protein, CDR3 DNA. D genes are given only for firm matches. Rows may omit the clone size; those that give it use once, few, many or a size class.

TRBJ1-5	NA	many	TRBV6-6	CASSSKTVRPQHF	TGTGCCAGCAGCAGTAAGACGGTACGGCCCCAGCATTTT
TRBJ1-4	NA	few	TRBV5-1	CASSPWGTNEKLFF	TGCGCCAGCAGCCCGTGGGGAACTAATGAAAAACTGTTTTTT
TRBJ1-1	NA	NA	TRBV7-2	CASSPTGTQYEAFF	TGTGCCAGCAGCCCCACCGGGACGCAGTATGAAGCTTTCTTT
TRBJ2-1	NA	many	TRBV24-1	CATSGQGSSSYNEQFF	TGTGCCACCAGTGGTCAGGGTTCGAGCTCCTACAATGAGCAGTTCTTC
TRBJ1-1	NA	many	TRBV4-2	CASSQELGYTEAFF	TGTGCCAGCAGCCAAGAGTTGGGCTACACTGAAGCTTTCTTT
TRBJ2-7	TRBD2	many	TRBV2	CASSDNPGGAPYEQYF	TGTGCCAGCAGTGATAACCCGGGGGGGGCCCCCTACGAGCAGTACTTC
TRBJ2-3	TRBD2	many	TRBV5-6	CASSLSQRGLGDTQYF	TGTGCCAGCAGCTTGAGTCAGCGGGGGCTGGGAGATACGCAGTATTTT
TRBJ2-5	TRBD2	few	TRBV29-1	CSADSSGGAWETQYF	TGCAGCGCCGACTCTAGCGGGGGGGCCTGGGAGACCCAGTACTTC
TRBJ2-7	NA	many	TRBV4-1	CASSQGDLKAYEQYF	TGCGCCAGCAGCCAAGGGGATCTAAAAGCCTACGAGCAGTACTTC
TRBJ1-5	NA	few	TRBV28	CASTLGGLSNQPQHF	TGTGCCAGCACCCTCGGGGGGCTTAGCAATCAGCCCCAGCATTTT